This T cell receptor beta chain was recovered during a study of identical twins. General study points: Models underestimated out-of-frame TCR alpha sharing in monozygotic twins. Cord blood's abundant beta clonotypes had fewer insertions, unlike memory repertoires.

TCRdb re-analysed the 5' RACE reads in MiXCR, keeping a single row per CDR3 protein. The profile shows roughly 1.6 million distinct CDR3 sequences, more than 30% of them singletons. The CDR3 runs to 15 residues. CDR1 LNHNV and CDR2 YYDKDF come from the germline V gene (reference sequence). Concerning this clonotype: The antigen remains unidentified.

The J gene is TRBJ2-1, the V gene TRBV15; no firm D call. With the DNA end fitting TRBJ2-7 better, the J assignment may be wrong. This clonotype originated in a newborn girl in good health. The material sequenced was cord blood. This CDR3 reads CATSRKRSSYNEQYF. CDR3 coding DNA: TGTGCCACCAGCAGAAAGAGGAGCTCCTACAATGAGCAGTACTTC.